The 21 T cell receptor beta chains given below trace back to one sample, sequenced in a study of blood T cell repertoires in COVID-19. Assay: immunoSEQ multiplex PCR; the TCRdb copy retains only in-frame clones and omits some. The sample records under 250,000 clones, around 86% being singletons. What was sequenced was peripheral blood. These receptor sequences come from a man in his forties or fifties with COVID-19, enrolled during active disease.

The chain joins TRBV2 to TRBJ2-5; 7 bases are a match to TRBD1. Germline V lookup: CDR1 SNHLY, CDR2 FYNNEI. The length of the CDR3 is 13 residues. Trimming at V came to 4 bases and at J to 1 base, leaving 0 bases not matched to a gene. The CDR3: CASSGDSQETQYF. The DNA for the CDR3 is TGTGCCAGCAGTGGGGACAGCCAAGAGACCCAGTACTTC.

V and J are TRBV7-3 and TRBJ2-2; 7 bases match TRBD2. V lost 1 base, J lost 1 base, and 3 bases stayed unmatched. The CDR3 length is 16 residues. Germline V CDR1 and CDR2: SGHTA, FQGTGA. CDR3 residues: CASSLMASGNTGELFF. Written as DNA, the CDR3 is TGTGCCAGCAGCTTAATGGCTAGCGGGAACACCGGGGAGCTGTTTTTT.

CDR3 sequence (DNA): TGTGCCATCAGGTCCGGGACAGGGTCCGAGCAGTACTTC. This codes for CAIRSGTGSEQYF. The chain carries TRBV10-3 and TRBJ2-7; 9 bases line up with TRBD1. Trimming took 6 bases from V and 6 from J; bases not matched to a gene: 6. The CDR3 totals 13 residues. Germline V gene data show CDR1 as ENHRY and CDR2 as SYGVKD.

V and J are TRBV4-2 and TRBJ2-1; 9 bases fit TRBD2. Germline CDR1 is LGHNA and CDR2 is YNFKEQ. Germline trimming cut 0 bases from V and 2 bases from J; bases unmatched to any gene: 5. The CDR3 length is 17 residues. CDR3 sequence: CASSQDLAGAPYNEQFF. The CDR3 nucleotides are TGTGCCAGCAGCCAAGATTTAGCGGGAGCGCCCTACAATGAGCAGTTCTTC.

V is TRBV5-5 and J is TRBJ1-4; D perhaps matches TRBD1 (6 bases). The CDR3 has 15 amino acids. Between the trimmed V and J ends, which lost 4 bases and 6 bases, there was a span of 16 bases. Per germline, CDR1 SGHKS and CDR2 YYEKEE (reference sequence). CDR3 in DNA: TGTGCCAGCAGCCCAACAGGGTCAGCCCATGAAAAACTGTTTTTT. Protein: CASSPTGSAHEKLFF. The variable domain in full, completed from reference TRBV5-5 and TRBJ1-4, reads DAGVTQSPTHLIKTRGQQVTLRCSPISGHKSVSWYQQVLGQGPQFIFQYYEKEERGRGNFPDRFSARQFPNYSSELNVNALLLGDSALYLCASSPTGSAHEKLFFGSGTQLSVL.

The CDR3 nucleotides read TGTGCCACCAGCAGGGGACAAGGTCCTTCTGGAAACACCATATATTTT. Translation gives CATSRGQGPSGNTIYF. The gene calls are TRBV15 and TRBJ1-3; the D gene is possibly TRBD1 (6 bases). The germline V and J ends were trimmed by 3 bases and 1 base, with 13 bases remaining between them. CDR3 size: 16 residues. Germline loops: CDR1 LNHNV, CDR2 YYDKDF (reference sequence).

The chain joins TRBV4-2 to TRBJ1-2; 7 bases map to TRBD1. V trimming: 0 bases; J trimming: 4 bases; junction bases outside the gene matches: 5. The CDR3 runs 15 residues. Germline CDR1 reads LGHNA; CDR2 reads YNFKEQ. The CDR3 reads CASSQESGDSYGYTF. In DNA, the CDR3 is TGTGCCAGCAGCCAAGAATCGGGGGACAGCTATGGCTACACCTTC.

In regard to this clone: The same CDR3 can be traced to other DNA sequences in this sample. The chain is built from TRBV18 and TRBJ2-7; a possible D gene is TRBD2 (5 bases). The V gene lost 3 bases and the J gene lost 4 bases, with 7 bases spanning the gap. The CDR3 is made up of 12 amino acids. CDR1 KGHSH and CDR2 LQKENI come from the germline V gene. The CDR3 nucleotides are TGTGCCAGCTCACCTACGGGGTACGAGCAGTACTTC. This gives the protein CASSPTGYEQYF.

In DNA form, the CDR3 reads TGCGCCAGCAGCCAAACACAGGGCAGCGAAAAGGATCTGGGTCTCTACGAGCAGTACTTC. This codes for CASSQTQGSEKDLGLYEQYF. This chain connects TRBV5-1 to TRBJ2-7; a weak D match, TRBD1 (6 bases). The CDR3 has 20 residues. Deletions cut 4 bases from V and 3 bases from J, with 32 bases between. The germline V gene has CDR1 SGHRS and CDR2 YFSETQ. The whole variable domain, filled in from reference TRBV5-1 and TRBJ2-7, reads KAGVTQTPRYLIKTRGQQVTLSCSPISGHRSVSWYQQTPGQGLQFLFEYFSETQRNKGNFPGRFSGRQFSNSRSEMNVSTLELGDSALYLCASSQTQGSEKDLGLYEQYFGPGTRLTVT.

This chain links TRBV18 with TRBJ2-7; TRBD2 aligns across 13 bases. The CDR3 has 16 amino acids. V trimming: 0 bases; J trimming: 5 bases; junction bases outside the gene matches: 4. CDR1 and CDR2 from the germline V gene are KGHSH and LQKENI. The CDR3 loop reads CASSPPTSGRSHEQYF. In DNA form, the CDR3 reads TGTGCCAGCTCACCACCGACTAGCGGGAGGTCCCACGAGCAGTACTTC.

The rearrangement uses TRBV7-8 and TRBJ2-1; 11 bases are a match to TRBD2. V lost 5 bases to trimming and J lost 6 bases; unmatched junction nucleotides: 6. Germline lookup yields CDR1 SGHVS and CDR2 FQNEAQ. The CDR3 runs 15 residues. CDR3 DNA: TGTGCCAGCAGCCAGGCTAGCGGGGGGATCAATGAGCAGTTCTTC. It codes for CASSQASGGINEQFF.

The CDR3 sequence is CSASLGGSQPQHF. The CDR3 nucleotides read TGCAGTGCTAGTCTAGGGGGAAGTCAGCCCCAGCATTTT. V is TRBV20-1 and J is TRBJ1-5, with a tentative D call TRBD1 (6 bases). V was pared by 3 bases and J by 6 bases, with 12 bases between. This CDR3 region has 13 residues. Per germline, CDR1 DFQATT and CDR2 SNEGSKA (reference sequence).

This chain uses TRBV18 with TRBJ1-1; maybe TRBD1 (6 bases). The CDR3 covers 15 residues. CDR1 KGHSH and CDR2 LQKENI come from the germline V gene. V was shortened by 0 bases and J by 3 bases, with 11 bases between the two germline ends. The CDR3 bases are TGTGCCAGCTCACCACCAACAGGGACACACACTGAAGCTTTCTTT. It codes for CASSPPTGTHTEAFF.

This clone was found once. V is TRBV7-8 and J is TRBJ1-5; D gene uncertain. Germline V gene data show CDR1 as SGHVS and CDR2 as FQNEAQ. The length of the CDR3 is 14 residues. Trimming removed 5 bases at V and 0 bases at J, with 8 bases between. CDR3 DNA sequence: TGTGCCAGCAGCCCAGACTATAGCAATCAGCCCCAGCATTTT. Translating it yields CASSPDYSNQPQHF.

For the CDR3, the DNA is TGCGCCAGCAGCCAAGGAGCGGTTCGGGGGACAGGGCGGACCGAGCAGTACTTC. It specifies CASSQGAVRGTGRTEQYF. V usage is TRBV4-1 and J usage is TRBJ2-7; 9 bases are a match to TRBD1. Looked up from germline, CDR1 is MGHRA and CDR2 is YSYEKL. The CDR3 spans 18 residues. V was clipped by 1 base and J by 6 bases; unmatched bases: 16.

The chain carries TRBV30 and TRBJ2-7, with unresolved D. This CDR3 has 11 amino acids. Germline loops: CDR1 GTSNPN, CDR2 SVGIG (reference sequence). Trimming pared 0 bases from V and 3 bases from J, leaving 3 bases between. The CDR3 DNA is TGTGCCTGGAGTGTACTCTACGAGCAGTACTTC. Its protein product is CAWSVLYEQYF.

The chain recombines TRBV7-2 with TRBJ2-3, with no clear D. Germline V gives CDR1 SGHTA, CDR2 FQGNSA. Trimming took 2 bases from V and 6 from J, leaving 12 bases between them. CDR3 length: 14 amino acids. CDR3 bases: TGTGCCAGCAGCTTAAAACTGGGCCGGGATACGCAGTATTTT. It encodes CASSLKLGRDTQYF.

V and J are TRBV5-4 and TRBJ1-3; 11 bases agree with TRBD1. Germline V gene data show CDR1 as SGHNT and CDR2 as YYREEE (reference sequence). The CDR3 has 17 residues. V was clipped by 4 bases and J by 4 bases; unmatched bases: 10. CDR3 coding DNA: TGTGCCAGCAGCGGACCGGGGGACAGGGGGACCGGAAACACCATATATTTT. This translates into CASSGPGDRGTGNTIYF.

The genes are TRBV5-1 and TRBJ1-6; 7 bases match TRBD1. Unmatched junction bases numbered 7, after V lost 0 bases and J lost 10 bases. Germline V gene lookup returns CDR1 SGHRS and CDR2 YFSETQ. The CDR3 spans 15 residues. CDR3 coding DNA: TGCGCCAGCAGCTTGGGGGGACAGACGTACTCACCCCTCCACTTT. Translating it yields CASSLGGQTYSPLHF.

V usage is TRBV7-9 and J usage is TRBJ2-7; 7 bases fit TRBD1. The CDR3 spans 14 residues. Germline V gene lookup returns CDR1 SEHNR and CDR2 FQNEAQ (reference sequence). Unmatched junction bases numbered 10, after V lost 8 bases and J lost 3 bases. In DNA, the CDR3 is TGTGCCAGCGTGCACCGGGACAGATTCTACGAGCAGTACTTC. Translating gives CASVHRDRFYEQYF.

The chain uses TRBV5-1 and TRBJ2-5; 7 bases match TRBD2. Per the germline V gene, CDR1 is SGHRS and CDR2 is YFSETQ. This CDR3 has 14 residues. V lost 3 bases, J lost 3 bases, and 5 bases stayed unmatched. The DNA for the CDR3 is TGCGCCAGCAGCTCGTCCCGGGGGGAAGAGACCCAGTACTTC. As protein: CASSSSRGEETQYF. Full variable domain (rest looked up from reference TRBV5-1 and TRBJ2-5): KAGVTQTPRYLIKTRGQQVTLSCSPISGHRSVSWYQQTPGQGLQFLFEYFSETQRNKGNFPGRFSGRQFSNSRSEMNVSTLELGDSALYLCASSSSRGEETQYFGPGTRLLVL.